This section outlines one T cell receptor (beta chain) sequence together with its context. This receptor's antigen is unknown. Libraries were constructed by 5' RACE. The input for every TCR library was around 3.5 ug of total RNA. cDNA was synthesized with SMARTScribe reverse transcriptase in eight separate reactions per sample. During cDNA synthesis, unique molecular identifiers containing a 6-nucleotide sample barcode were introduced by template switching. TCRalpha and TCRbeta cDNA was amplified by two nested PCRs of around 16 and 10 cycles, with bead purification after each PCR. Before amplification, the cDNA was treated with uracil DNA-glycosylase and purified using the QIAquick PCR purification kit. In the second PCR, Illumina TruSeq-compatible adapters and sample-specific barcodes were added. Library quality and concentration were assessed using TapeStation and Qubit, and about 4.7 ng of each library was pooled. The pooled libraries were sequenced with 2 x 100 bp reads and custom sequencing primers on an Illumina HiSeq2500 single-index Rapid Run. The published analysis was carried out like this. UMI-based consensus assembly with MiGEC version 1.2.6 was used to correct PCR and sequencing errors. MiXCR version 2.1.1 handled V(D)J alignment, clonotype assembly and CDR3 extraction. To normalise gene usage, clonotype sharing and MAIT/NKT TCR abundance, the top 1000, 10 000 and 20 000 clonotypes in each sample were analysed. After downsampling to 27 000 UMIs, diversity was calculated as the inverse Simpson index using the vegan R package. Statistical testing used paired Mann-Whitney U tests on the discordant twin pairs and applied Benjamini-Hochberg correction for multiple testing. TCRdb reprocessed the reads and lists each CDR3 protein sequence as a single entry, with no DNA. V and J calls and clone size were set by TCRdb, not the authors. Per the sample table, the count is 150,000 to 200,000 distinct CDR3 sequences. Over 2.5% of the sample is held by the ten biggest clonotypes.

From each donor, a 2.5 ml peripheral blood sample was drawn into PAXgene tubes and stored at -80 degrees C. Total RNA was isolated from whole blood with the PAXgene blood miRNA kit on an automated QIAcube, without T cell sorting. Peripheral blood from monozygotic twin pairs who were concordant or discordant for inflammatory bowel disease underwent deep TCRalpha and TCRbeta repertoire profiling using unique molecular barcoding. Smoking habits were recorded for all twin pairs, and individuals were classified as current, former or never smokers. These data originate in a study of monozygotic twins with inflammatory bowel disease (dated by TCRdb to between 2017 and 2020). Concerning the study at large: A total of 28 monozygotic twin pairs were included in the full study, comprising nine German pairs (four IBD-concordant, five IBD-discordant) and 19 IBD-discordant Danish pairs. The search for disease-associated traits relied mainly on comparing, within discordant pairs, IBD patients with their genetically identical healthy co-twins. Each individual had, on average, about 151 000 unique TCRalpha sequences and 181 000 unique TCRbeta sequences available for analysis. The research as a whole found: The results gave no support for a single strong signal or clonotype linked to IBD. Fewer clonotypes were shared with other individuals by IBD patients than by healthy twins, most markedly in patients showing signs of disease activity. IBD patients had lower TCRbeta repertoire diversity, measured by the inverse Simpson index, than their healthy co-twins. Background noise and inter-individual variability may have been introduced into the repertoires by the differing immunosuppressive treatments among patients. No difference in repertoire similarity was observed between concordant and discordant twins, possibly owing to limited statistical power. The analysis was unable to tell different T cell subtypes apart.

The CDR3 covers 16 residues, taking in both the cysteine and the phenylalanine. Nucleotide data are not available. Sequences SEHNR (CDR1) and FQNEAQ (CDR2) are obtained from the germline V gene (reference sequence). Sequenced input: blood. The V and J segments used are TRBV7-9 and TRBJ2-1; TCRdb calls TRBD1, which cannot be checked without DNA. The receptor was isolated from a human donor with ulcerative colitis or Crohn's disease, or a healthy co-twin of an affected twin (not recorded which). The CDR3 has the sequence CASSLTGLSSYNEQFF.